This TCR beta chain was sequenced during a study of blood T cell repertoires in COVID-19 (dated by TCRdb to about 2020). About the investigation overall: The collaborator samples originated in the United States, Italy and Spain and spanned the acute and convalescent phases of COVID-19. Sample metadata almost always included a de-identified subject ID, COVID-19 status, age in years and sex. The repertoires were released in a freely available public database intended as a resource for research on the immune response to SARS-CoV-2. Where HLA class I and class II types were available, the types were taken from metadata supplied by the sample provider, not from assay-based typing. The material from the prospective study consisted of cDNA or gDNA derived from T cells, B-cell-depleted T cells, or PBMCs. Subjects who had been exposed to COVID-19, were actively infected with it, or had recovered from it provided the deeply sampled blood TCRbeta repertoires that made up the dataset. Samples came from the ongoing ImmuneRACE study (first 160 participants) plus 1,254 subjects from 6 global collaborators. The investigation overall reported the following: The amount of clinical and demographic metadata varied by source and participant and was provided uncurated.

TCRbeta CDR3 regions were amplified from genomic DNA using the immunoSEQ Assay, a bias-controlled multiplex PCR. As for how the authors treated the data: Within the assay, amplification of reference gene primers was used to estimate how many nucleated cells each sample contained. Sequence reads were collapsed and filtered to measure the absolute abundance of every unique TCRbeta CDR3 rearrangement. For each sample, productive Simpson clonality was calculated as the square root of Simpson's diversity index over productive rearrangements. Held by TCRdb, this immuneACCESS table contains in-frame sequences only and omits some clones. Under half of the omission traces to an unresolved V gene where checked; the cause of the rest is unknown. The DNA gave D and trimming, while V, J and clone size come from that table. The sample data list 180,000 or so clones, and 81% of these were observed just once. The leading ten clones occupy over 9.5% of the sample.

This clone was found a few times. The clone's antigen remains unknown. No per-base quality is available; no much larger clone lies one base away. Spanning cysteine to phenylalanine, the CDR3 consists of 14 amino acids. The entry retains the CDR3 DNA only, 42 bases that are in frame from base 1. Germline trimming amounts to 6 bases on V and 3 bases on J, with 6 as the count of junction bases outside the gene matches. CDR1 is given as LNHDA and CDR2 as SQIVND, both from the germline V gene (reference sequence). At one collaborating source in Seattle, patients were enrolled during active infection and were followed longitudinally through the course of disease. Whole blood was collected in K2EDTA tubes by collaborating institutions according to the institutions' own protocols. For TCRbeta analysis, collaborators shipped samples in one of three forms: frozen whole blood, isolated PBMCs, or DNA extracted from either of those sample types.

The sequenced sample consisted of peripheral blood. Rearrangement joined TRBV19 to TRBJ1-2; 8 of the junction bases match TRBD1. This TCR derives from a woman older than 75 with COVID-19, enrolled during active disease. The DNA sequence is TGTGCCAGTAGGACAGGGGAAGTTCACTATGGCTACACCTTC. Its amino acids are CASRTGEVHYGYTF.